The next 5 T cell receptor beta chains were all read from a single sample in a study of T cells expressing NK-cell markers. TCRdb reprocessed the 5' RACE reads, keeping one entry per CDR3 protein, no DNA. This specimen shows roughly 390,000 distinct CDR3 sequences; the ten leading clones hold about 5.2%. The specimen was blood T cells: a sorted CD56 or NKG2C T cell subset, CD4+ or CD8+ T cells, or bulk PBMC T cells (not recorded which). Receptors were obtained from a man aged 18-75 years in good health.

The chain links TRBV28 to TRBJ2-4. Germline lookup yields CDR1 MDHEN and CDR2 SYDVKM. This CDR3 spans 11 amino acids. CDR3 region: CASSRLNIQYF. Full variable domain (remainder filled in from reference TRBV28 and TRBJ2-4): DVKVTQSSRYLVKRTGEKVFLECVQDMDHENMFWYRQDPGLGLRLIYFSYDVKMKEKGDIPEGYSVSREKKERFSLILESASTNQTSMYLCASSRLNIQYFGAGTRLSVL.

The CDR3 loop is CASSVRGQNTGELFF. The chain joins TRBV5-1 to TRBJ2-2. CDR1 and CDR2 (germline): SGHRS, YFSETQ. The CDR3 runs 15 residues.

The chain has TRBV6-1 and TRBJ2-7; TCRdb gives TRBD2 as the D gene, but with no DNA this cannot be confirmed. The CDR3 is made up of 17 amino acids. The germline CDR1 and CDR2 sequences are MNHNS and SASEGT. The CDR3 is CASTETPRLAGGYEQYF.

The chain combines TRBV6-1 with TRBJ1-4; the TCRdb D gene call, TRBD1, has no DNA to confirm it. The germline V gene encodes CDR1 MNHNS and CDR2 SASEGT. This CDR3 contains 15 residues. The CDR3 is CASKRTGSTNEKLFF.

V is TRBV7-2 and J is TRBJ2-1. Germline V lookup: CDR1 SGHTA, CDR2 FQGNSA. The CDR3 is 12 amino acids. The CDR3 sequence: CASSRRNNEQFF.